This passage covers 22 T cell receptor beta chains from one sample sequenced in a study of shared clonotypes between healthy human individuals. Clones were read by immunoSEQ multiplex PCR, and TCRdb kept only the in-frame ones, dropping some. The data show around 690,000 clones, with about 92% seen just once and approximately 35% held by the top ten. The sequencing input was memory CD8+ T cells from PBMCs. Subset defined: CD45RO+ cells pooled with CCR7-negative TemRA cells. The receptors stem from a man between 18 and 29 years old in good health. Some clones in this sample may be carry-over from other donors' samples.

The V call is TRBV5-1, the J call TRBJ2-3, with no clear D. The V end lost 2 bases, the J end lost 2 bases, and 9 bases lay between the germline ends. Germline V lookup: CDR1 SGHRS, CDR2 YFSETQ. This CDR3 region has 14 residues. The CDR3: CASSFRFITDTQYF. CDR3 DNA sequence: TGCGCCAGCAGCTTCAGGTTTATCACAGATACGCAGTATTTT.

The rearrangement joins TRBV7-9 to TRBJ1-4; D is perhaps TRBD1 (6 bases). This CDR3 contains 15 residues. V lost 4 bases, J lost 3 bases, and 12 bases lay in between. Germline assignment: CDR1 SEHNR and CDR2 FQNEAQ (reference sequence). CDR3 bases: TGTGCCAGCAGCTCGCTACAGGGTGCTAATGAAAAACTGTTTTTT. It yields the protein CASSSLQGANEKLFF.

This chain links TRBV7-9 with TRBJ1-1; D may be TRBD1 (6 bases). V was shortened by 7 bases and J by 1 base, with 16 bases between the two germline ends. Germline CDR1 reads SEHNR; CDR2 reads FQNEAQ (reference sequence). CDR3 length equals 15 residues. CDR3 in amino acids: CASTGVEDGNTEAFF. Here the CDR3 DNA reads TGTGCCAGCACAGGGGTCGAGGACGGGAACACTGAAGCTTTCTTT.

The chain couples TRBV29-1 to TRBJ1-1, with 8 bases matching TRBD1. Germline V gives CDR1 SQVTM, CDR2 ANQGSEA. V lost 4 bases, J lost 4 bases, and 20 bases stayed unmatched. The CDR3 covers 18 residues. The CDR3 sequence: CSVGAPRDRGAWSTEAFF. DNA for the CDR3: TGCAGCGTTGGGGCCCCCCGAGACAGGGGCGCTTGGAGCACTGAAGCTTTCTTT.

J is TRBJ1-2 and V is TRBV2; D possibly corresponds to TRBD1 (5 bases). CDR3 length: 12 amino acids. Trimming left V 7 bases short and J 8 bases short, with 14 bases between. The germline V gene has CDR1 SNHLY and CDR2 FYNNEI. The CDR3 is CASTYRGDGYTF. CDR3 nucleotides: TGTGCCAGCACGTACAGAGGGGACGGCTACACCTTC.

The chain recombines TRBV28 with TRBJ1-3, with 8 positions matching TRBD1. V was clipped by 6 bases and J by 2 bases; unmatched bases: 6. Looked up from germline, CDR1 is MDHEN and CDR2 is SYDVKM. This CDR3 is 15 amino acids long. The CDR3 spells CASRPTGGPGNTIYF. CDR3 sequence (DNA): TGTGCCAGCAGGCCTACAGGGGGGCCTGGAAACACCATATATTTT.

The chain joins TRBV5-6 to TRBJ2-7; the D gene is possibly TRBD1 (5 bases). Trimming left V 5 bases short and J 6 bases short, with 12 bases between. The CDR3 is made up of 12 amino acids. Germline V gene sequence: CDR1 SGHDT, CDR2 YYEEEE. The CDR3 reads CASSVQGGEQYF. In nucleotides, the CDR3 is TGTGCCAGCAGTGTCCAGGGTGGCGAGCAGTACTTC. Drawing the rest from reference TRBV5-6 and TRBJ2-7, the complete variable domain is DAGVTQSPTHLIKTRGQQVTLRCSPKSGHDTVSWYQQALGQGPQFIFQYYEEEERQRGNFPDRFSGHQFPNYSSELNVNALLLGDSALYLCASSVQGGEQYFGPGTRLTVT.

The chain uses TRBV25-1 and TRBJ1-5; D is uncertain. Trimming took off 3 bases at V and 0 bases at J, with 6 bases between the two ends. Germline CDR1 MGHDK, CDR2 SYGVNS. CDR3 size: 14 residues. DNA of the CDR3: TGTGCCAGCAGTGAGGGTAGTAGCAATCAGCCCCAGCATTTT. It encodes CASSEGSSNQPQHF.

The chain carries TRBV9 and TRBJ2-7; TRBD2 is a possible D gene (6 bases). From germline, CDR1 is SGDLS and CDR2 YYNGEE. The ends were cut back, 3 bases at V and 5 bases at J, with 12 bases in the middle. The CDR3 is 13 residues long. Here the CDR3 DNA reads TGTGCCAGCAGCGCGGGAGTTCTCGACGAGCAGTACTTC. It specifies CASSAGVLDEQYF.

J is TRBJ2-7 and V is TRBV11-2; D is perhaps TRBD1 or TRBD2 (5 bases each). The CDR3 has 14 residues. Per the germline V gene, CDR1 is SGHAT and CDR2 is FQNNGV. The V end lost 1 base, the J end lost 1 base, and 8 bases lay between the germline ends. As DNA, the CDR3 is TGTGCCAGCAGCTTAGGAGAGGGGTCCTACGAGCAGTACTTC. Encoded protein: CASSLGEGSYEQYF.

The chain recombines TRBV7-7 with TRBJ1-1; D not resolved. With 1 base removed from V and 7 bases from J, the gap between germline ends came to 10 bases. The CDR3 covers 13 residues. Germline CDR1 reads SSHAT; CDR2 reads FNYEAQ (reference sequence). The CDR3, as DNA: TGTGCCAGCAGCTTAGATCTGACTGGTGAAGCTTTCTTT. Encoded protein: CASSLDLTGEAFF.

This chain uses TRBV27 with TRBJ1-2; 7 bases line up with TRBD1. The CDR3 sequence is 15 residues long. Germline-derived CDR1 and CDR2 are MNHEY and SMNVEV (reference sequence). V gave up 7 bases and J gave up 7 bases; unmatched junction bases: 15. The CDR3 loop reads CASTPDPRQGFGYTF. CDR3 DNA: TGTGCCAGCACCCCCGATCCTCGACAGGGATTTGGCTACACCTTC.

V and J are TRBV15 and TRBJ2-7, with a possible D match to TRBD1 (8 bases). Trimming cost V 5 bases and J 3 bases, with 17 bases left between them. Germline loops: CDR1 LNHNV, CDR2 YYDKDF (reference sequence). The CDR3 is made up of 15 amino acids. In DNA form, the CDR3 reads TGTGCCACCAGCTCTTCAGCGGGGACAGGCTACGAGCAGTACTTC. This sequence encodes CATSSSAGTGYEQYF.

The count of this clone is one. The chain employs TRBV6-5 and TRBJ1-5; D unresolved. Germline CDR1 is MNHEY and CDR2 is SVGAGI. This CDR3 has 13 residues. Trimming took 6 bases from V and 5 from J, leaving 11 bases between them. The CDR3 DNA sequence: TGTGCCAGCAGCCCCACCGGGGATCAGCCCCAGCATTTT. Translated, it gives CASSPTGDQPQHF.

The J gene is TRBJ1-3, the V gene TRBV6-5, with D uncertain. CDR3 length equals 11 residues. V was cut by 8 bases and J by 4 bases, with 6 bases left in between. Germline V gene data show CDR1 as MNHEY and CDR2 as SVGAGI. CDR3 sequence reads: CASGVGNTIYF. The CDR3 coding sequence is TGTGCCAGCGGGGTGGGAAACACCATATATTTT.

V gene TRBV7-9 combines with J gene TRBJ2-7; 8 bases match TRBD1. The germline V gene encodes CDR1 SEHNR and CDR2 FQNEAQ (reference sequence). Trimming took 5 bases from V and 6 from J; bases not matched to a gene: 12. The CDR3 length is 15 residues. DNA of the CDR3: TGTGCCAGCAGCCCTATAGGACAGGGTTTAGGCGAGCAGTACTTC. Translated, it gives CASSPIGQGLGEQYF.

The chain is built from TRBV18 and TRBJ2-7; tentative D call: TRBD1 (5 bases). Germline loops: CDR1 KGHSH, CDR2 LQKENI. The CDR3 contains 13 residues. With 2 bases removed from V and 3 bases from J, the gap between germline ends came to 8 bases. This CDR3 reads CASSPAGIYEQYF. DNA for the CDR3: TGTGCCAGCTCACCAGCAGGGATCTACGAGCAGTACTTC.

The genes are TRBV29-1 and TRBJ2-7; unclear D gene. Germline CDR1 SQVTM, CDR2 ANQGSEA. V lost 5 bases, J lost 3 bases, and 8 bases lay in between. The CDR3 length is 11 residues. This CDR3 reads CSVPDGYEQYF. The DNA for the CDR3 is TGCAGCGTTCCGGACGGCTACGAGCAGTACTTC.

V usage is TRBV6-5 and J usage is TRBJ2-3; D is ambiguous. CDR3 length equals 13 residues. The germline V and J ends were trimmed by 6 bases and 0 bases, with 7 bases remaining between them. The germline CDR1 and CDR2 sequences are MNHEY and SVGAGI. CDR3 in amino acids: CASSPLSTDTQYF. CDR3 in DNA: TGTGCCAGCAGCCCACTTAGCACAGATACGCAGTATTTT.

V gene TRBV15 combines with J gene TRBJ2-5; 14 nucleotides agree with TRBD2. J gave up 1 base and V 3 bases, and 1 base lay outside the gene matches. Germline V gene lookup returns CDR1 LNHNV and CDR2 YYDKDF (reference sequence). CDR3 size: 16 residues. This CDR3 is CATSRGLAGVQETQYF. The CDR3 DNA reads TGTGCCACCAGCAGGGGACTAGCGGGAGTCCAAGAGACCCAGTACTTC.

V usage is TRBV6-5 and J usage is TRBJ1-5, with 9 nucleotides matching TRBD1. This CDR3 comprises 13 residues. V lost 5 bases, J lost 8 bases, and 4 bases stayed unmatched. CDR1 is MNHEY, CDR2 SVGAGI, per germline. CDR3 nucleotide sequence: TGTGCCAGCAGTCAACAGGGGGCTGAGCCCCAGCATTTT. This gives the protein CASSQQGAEPQHF.

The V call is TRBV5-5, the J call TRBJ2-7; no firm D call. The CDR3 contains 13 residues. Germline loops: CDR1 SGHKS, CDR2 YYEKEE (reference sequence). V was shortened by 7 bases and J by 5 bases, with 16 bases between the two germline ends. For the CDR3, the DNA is TGTGCCAGCCGTACTGGAGTAGTCAACGAGCAGTACTTC. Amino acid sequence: CASRTGVVNEQYF.